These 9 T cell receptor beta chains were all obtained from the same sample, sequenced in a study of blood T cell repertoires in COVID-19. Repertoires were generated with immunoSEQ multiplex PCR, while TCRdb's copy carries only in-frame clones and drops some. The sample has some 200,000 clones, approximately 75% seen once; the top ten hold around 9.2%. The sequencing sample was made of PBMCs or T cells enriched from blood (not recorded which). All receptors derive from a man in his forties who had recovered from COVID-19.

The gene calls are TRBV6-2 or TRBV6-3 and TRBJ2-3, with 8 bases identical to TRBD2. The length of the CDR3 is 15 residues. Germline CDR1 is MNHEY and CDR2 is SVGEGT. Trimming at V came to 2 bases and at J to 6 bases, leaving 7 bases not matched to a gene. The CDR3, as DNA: TGTGCCAGCAGTTACGCGGGGGGTCTAGGGGATACGCAGTATTTT. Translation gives CASSYAGGLGDTQYF.

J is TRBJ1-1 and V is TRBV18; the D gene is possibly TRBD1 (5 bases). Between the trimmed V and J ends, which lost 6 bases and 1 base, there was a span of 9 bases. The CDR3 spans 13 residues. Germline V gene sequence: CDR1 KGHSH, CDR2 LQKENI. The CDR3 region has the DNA TGTGCCAGCTCCCAAACAGGGAACACTGAAGCTTTCTTT. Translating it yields CASSQTGNTEAFF.

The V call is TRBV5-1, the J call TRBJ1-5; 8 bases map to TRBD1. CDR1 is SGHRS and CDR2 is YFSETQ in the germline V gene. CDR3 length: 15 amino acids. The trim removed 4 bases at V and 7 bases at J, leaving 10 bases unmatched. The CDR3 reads CASSPGQGTSQPQHF. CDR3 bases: TGCGCCAGCAGCCCCGGACAGGGTACGAGCCAGCCCCAGCATTTT.

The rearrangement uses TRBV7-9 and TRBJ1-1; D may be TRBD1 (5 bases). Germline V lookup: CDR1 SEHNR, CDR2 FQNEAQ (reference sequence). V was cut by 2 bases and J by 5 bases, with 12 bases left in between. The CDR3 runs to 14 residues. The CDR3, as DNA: TGTGCCAGCAGCTTATGGAAGGGGCGTACTGAAGCTTTCTTT. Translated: CASSLWKGRTEAFF. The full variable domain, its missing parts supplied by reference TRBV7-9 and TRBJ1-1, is DTGVSQNPRHKITKRGQNVTFRCDPISEHNRLYWYRQTLGQGPEFLTYFQNEAQLEKSRLLSDRFSAERPKGSFSTLEIQRTEQGDSAMYLCASSLWKGRTEAFFGQGTRLTVV.

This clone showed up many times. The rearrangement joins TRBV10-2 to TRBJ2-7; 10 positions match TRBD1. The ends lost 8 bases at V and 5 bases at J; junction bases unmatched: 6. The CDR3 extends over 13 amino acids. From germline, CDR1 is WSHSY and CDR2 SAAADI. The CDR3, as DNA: TGCGCCAGCGGGACAGGGGAGGGGGACGAGCAGTACTTC. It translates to CASGTGEGDEQYF.

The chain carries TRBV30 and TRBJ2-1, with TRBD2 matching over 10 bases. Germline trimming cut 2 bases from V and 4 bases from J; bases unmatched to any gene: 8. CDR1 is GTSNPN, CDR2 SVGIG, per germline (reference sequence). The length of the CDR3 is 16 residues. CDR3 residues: CAWSYLAGGRYNEQFF. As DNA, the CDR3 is TGTGCCTGGAGTTACTTAGCGGGGGGCCGATACAATGAGCAGTTCTTC.

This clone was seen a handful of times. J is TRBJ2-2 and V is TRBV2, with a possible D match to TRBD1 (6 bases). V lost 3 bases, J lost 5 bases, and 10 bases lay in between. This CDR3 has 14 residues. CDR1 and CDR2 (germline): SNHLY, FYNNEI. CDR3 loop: CASSDSRGTGELFF. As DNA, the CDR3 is TGTGCCAGCAGTGATAGCAGGGGTACCGGGGAGCTGTTTTTT.

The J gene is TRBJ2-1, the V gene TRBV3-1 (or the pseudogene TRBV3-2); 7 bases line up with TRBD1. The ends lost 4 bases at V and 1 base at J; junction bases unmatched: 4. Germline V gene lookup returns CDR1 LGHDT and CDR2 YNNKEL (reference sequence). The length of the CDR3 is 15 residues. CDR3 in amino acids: CASSLGQSSYNEQFF. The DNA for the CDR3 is TGTGCCAGCAGCCTGGGACAGTCATCCTACAATGAGCAGTTCTTC.

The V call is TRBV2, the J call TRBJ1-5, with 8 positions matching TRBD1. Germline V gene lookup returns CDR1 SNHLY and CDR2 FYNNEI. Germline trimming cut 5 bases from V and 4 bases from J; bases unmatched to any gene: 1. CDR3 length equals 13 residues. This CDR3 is CASSTGGNQPQHF. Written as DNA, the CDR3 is TGTGCCAGCAGTACAGGGGGTAATCAGCCCCAGCATTTT.